A selection of T cell receptor beta chains follows, all from one sample in a study of T cells in Graves' hyperthyroidism and ophthalmopathy. MiXCR was run by TCRdb on the multiplex PCR reads, yielding one entry per CDR3 protein. The data show approximately 630,000 distinct CDR3 sequences, with 16% seen just once and around 4% held by the top ten. Input material: blood. The receptors originated from a woman aged 30 to 39 with Graves' hyperthyroidism. The CDR3 runs from the conserved cysteine through the conserved F or W. The D gene is left open where the match is weak. Size tells how often a clone was seen (once, few, many) or the class of an expanded clone, and some rows leave it out.

d_gene	j_gene	abundance	v_gene	CDR3aa	CDR3nt
-	TRBJ2-3	many	TRBV15	CATSRVADTQYF	TGTGCCACCAGCAGAGTGGCAGATACGCAGTATTTT
-	TRBJ2-3	many	TRBV2	CASSSWDDGTQYF	TGTGCCAGCAGTTCGTGGGACGACGGTACGCAGTATTTT
-	TRBJ2-1	many	TRBV15	CATSRGEGREQFF	TGTGCCACCAGCAGAGGGGAAGGGCGTGAGCAGTTCTTC
-	TRBJ1-5	few	TRBV4-1	CASSRVRGLQPQHF	TGCGCCAGCAGCCGAGTTAGGGGCCTTCAGCCCCAGCATTTT
TRBD1	TRBJ2-7	many	TRBV11-2	CASRDDRGFAYEQYF	TGTGCCAGCAGGGATGACAGGGGGTTCGCCTACGAGCAGTACTTC
-	TRBJ1-5	many	TRBV2	CASREDQPQHF	TGTGCCAGCAGAGAAGATCAGCCCCAGCATTTT
TRBD2	TRBJ2-2	many	TRBV28	CASSPGAGGSAGELFF	TGTGCCAGCAGCCCCGGCGCGGGAGGGTCGGCCGGGGAGCTGTTTTTT
TRBD2	TRBJ2-7	few	TRBV4-1	CASSHLAGDPYEQYF	TGCGCCAGCAGCCATCTGGCGGGAGACCCCTACGAGCAGTACTTC
TRBD2	TRBJ2-5	many	TRBV11-2	CASSLYSSGSETQYF	TGTGCCAGCAGCTTATATTCTAGCGGGAGTGAGACCCAGTACTTC
-	TRBJ2-1	-	TRBV20-1	CSARGLSRAPSEQFF	TGCAGTGCTAGAGGACTATCAAGGGCGCCGAGTGAGCAGTTCTTC
-	TRBJ2-3	many	TRBV7-3	CASSSVLGDTQYF	TGTGCCAGCAGCTCCGTGCTGGGAGATACGCAGTATTTT
-	TRBJ2-1	few	TRBV4-2	CASSQDEQGYYNEQFF	TGTGCCAGCAGCCAAGATGAACAGGGTTACTACAATGAGCAGTTCTTC
TRBD2	TRBJ2-3	-	TRBV28	CASSLSSGFGREPHTDTQYF	TGTGCCAGCAGTTTATCAAGTGGTTTTGGGCGGGAGCCCCACACAGATACGCAGTATTTT
-	TRBJ1-4	-	TRBV7-9	CASQKPGGTNEKLFF	TGTGCCAGCCAAAAGCCGGGGGGAACTAATGAAAAACTGTTTTTT
TRBD2	TRBJ2-1	few	TRBV15	CATSSITGEGPYNEQFF	TGTGCCACCAGCTCGATTACGGGGGAGGGCCCCTACAATGAGCAGTTCTTC
TRBD1	TRBJ2-5	few	TRBV6-6	CASSYSTGNRETQYF	TGTGCCAGCAGTTACTCGACAGGGAACAGGGAGACCCAGTACTTC
-	TRBJ2-5	many	TRBV12-3/TRBV12-4	CASSPEAAQETQYF	TGTGCCAGCAGTCCTGAGGCGGCGCAAGAGACCCAGTACTTC
-	TRBJ2-3	-	TRBV5-1	CASSRGGTSTDTQYF	TGCGCCAGCAGCCGAGGCGGGACTAGCACAGATACGCAGTATTTT
-	TRBJ2-2	-	TRBV5-1	CASSLGLGWNTGELFF	TGCGCCAGCAGCTTGGGTCTAGGGTGGAACACCGGGGAGCTGTTTTTT
-	TRBJ2-7	-	TRBV10-2	CASSENQPYEQYF	TGCGCCAGCAGTGAGAATCAGCCCTACGAGCAGTACTTC
-	TRBJ2-4	few	TRBV12-3/TRBV12-4	CASSFSQGANIQYF	TGTGCCAGCAGTTTCTCACAGGGAGCAAACATTCAGTACTTC
-	TRBJ1-6	many	TRBV2	CASTGGVRSYNSPLHF	TGTGCCAGCACGGGAGGGGTGCGCTCCTATAATTCACCCCTCCACTTT
-	TRBJ2-1	many	TRBV7-9	CASSLDGTWEDNEQFF	TGTGCCAGCAGCTTAGACGGGACGTGGGAAGACAATGAGCAGTTCTTC
-	TRBJ2-7	many	TRBV5-1	CASSFAAPVEQYF	TGCGCCAGCAGCTTCGCGGCCCCCGTGGAGCAGTACTTC
TRBD1	TRBJ1-5	few	TRBV20-1	CSASGQGGNSNQPQHF	TGCAGTGCTAGTGGACAGGGGGGCAATAGCAATCAGCCCCAGCATTTT
TRBD2	TRBJ2-1	many	TRBV7-2	CASSNIAGSYNEQFF	TGTGCCAGCAGCAACATAGCGGGCTCCTACAATGAGCAGTTCTTC
TRBD1	TRBJ1-3	many	TRBV28	CASSQWTGGISGNTIYF	TGTGCCAGCAGTCAATGGACAGGGGGTATCTCTGGAAACACCATATATTTT
-	TRBJ1-1	many	TRBV28	CASSFPGHGGISTEAFF	TGTGCCAGCAGTTTCCCGGGACATGGCGGGATCAGCACTGAAGCTTTCTTT
-	TRBJ2-7	many	TRBV28	CASSLRTELYEQYF	TGTGCCAGCAGTTTGCGGACGGAACTTTACGAGCAGTACTTC
-	TRBJ1-5	many	TRBV5-5	CASSLAQGGNQPQHF	TGTGCCAGCAGCTTGGCACAGGGTGGGAATCAGCCCCAGCATTTT
-	TRBJ2-5	few	TRBV6-1	CASNPQGQETQYF	TGTGCCAGCAACCCCCAGGGCCAAGAGACCCAGTACTTC
-	TRBJ1-2	many	TRBV30	CAWSELGVYGYTF	TGTGCCTGGAGTGAACTGGGGGTCTATGGCTACACCTTC
-	TRBJ2-5	many	TRBV2	CASSHSGYLRETQYF	TGTGCCAGCAGTCATAGCGGCTATCTGAGGGAGACCCAGTACTTC
-	TRBJ2-3	many	TRBV5-1	CASSPRGDSTDTQYF	TGCGCCAGCTCCCCGAGGGGGGACAGCACAGATACGCAGTATTTT
-	TRBJ1-1	many	TRBV2	CASSGGGFGTNTEAFF	TGTGCCAGCAGTGGGGGGGGGTTTGGAACCAACACTGAAGCTTTCTTT
-	TRBJ2-7	-	TRBV30	CAWSGPSYEQYF	TGTGCCTGGAGTGGTCCTTCCTACGAGCAGTACTTC
TRBD1	TRBJ2-1	many	TRBV24-1	CATSDEAVGQGNNEQFF	TGTGCCACCAGTGATGAGGCCGTCGGACAGGGGAACAATGAGCAGTTCTTC
TRBD1	TRBJ2-7	many	TRBV24-1	CATSDTVDRGNNEQYF	TGTGCCACCAGTGATACGGTGGACAGGGGAAACAACGAGCAGTACTTC
-	TRBJ2-5	many	TRBV7-2	CASSFRRSQVETQYF	TGTGCCAGCAGCTTCCGCCGGAGCCAGGTGGAGACCCAGTACTTC
-	TRBJ1-1	many	TRBV12-3/TRBV12-4	CASSLSVENTEAFF	TGTGCCAGCAGTTTATCGGTGGAGAACACTGAAGCTTTCTTT
TRBD2	TRBJ2-1	-	TRBV6-1	CASSVPRTSNEQFF	TGTGCCAGCAGTGTCCCCCGGACTAGCAATGAGCAGTTCTTC
-	TRBJ2-6	many	TRBV11-2	CASSKTGSGANVLTF	TGTGCCAGCAGCAAAACAGGGTCTGGGGCCAACGTCCTGACTTTC
TRBD1	TRBJ1-5	once	TRBV18	CASSPRQQGIPNQPQHF	TGTGCCAGCTCACCACGCCAACAGGGGATCCCCAATCAGCCCCAGCATTTT
-	TRBJ2-2	-	TRBV5-6	CASSLGGWDTGELFF	TGTGCCAGCAGCTTGGGCGGCTGGGACACCGGGGAGCTGTTTTTT
TRBD1	TRBJ2-3	-	TRBV10-2	CASSGGPGTVTDTQYF	TGCGCCAGCAGTGGGGGACCCGGGACAGTCACAGATACGCAGTATTTT
-	TRBJ1-5	-	TRBV14	CASSQGGRGSNQPQHF	TGTGCCAGCAGCCAAGGGGGAAGGGGGAGCAATCAGCCCCAGCATTTT
-	TRBJ2-1	many	TRBV28	CASSLLRGGNEQFF	TGTGCCAGCAGTTTACTGCGGGGAGGCAATGAGCAGTTCTTC
TRBD2	TRBJ2-1	few	TRBV20-1	CSARDRGGGLAGSEQFF	TGCAGTGCTAGAGATCGGGGGGGGGGACTAGCGGGATCTGAGCAGTTCTTC
-	TRBJ2-7	few	TRBV7-2	CASSLGGVGWGRRESSYEQYF	TGTGCCAGCAGCTTAGGGGGTGTTGGTTGGGGGAGGCGGGAAAGCTCCTACGAGCAGTACTTC
TRBD2	TRBJ2-5	-	TRBV28	CASSLSGTETQYF	TGTGCCAGCAGCCTTAGCGGGACCGAGACCCAGTACTTC
-	TRBJ2-3	few	TRBV4-3	CASSPDTSTDTQYF	TGCGCCAGCAGTCCAGACACGAGCACAGATACGCAGTATTTT
-	TRBJ2-2	few	TRBV6-2/TRBV6-3	CASHPTGVRGELFF	TGTGCCAGTCATCCGACGGGGGTGCGCGGGGAGCTGTTTTTT
-	TRBJ2-1	-	TRBV4-1	CASSPTNLRYNEQFF	TGCGCCAGCAGCCCAACGAACCTCAGGTACAATGAGCAGTTCTTC
TRBD2	TRBJ2-1	many	TRBV12-3/TRBV12-4	CASSLRAGGEYEQFF	TGTGCCAGCAGTTTACGAGCGGGAGGGGAGTATGAGCAGTTCTTC
-	TRBJ2-7	-	TRBV5-5	CASSLEVADYYEQYF	TGTGCCAGCAGCTTGGAGGTAGCGGATTACTACGAGCAGTACTTC
-	TRBJ2-2	few	TRBV5-8	CASSHRVNTGELFF	TGTGCCAGCAGCCACAGGGTGAACACCGGGGAGCTGTTTTTT
-	TRBJ2-1	few	TRBV20-1	CSAQDSGPPMDEQFF	TGCAGTGCCCAAGACTCCGGACCCCCGATGGATGAGCAGTTCTTC
-	TRBJ1-4	-	TRBV19	CAGSISSGPNEKLFF	TGTGCCGGTAGTATATCATCAGGGCCAAATGAAAAACTGTTTTTT
-	TRBJ1-5	-	TRBV28	CASSLRGPGNQPQHF	TGTGCCAGCAGTTTAAGGGGCCCAGGCAATCAGCCCCAGCATTTT
-	TRBJ1-2	many	TRBV30	CAWSVDGLTGYTF	TGTGCCTGGAGTGTAGACGGACTAACTGGCTACACCTTC